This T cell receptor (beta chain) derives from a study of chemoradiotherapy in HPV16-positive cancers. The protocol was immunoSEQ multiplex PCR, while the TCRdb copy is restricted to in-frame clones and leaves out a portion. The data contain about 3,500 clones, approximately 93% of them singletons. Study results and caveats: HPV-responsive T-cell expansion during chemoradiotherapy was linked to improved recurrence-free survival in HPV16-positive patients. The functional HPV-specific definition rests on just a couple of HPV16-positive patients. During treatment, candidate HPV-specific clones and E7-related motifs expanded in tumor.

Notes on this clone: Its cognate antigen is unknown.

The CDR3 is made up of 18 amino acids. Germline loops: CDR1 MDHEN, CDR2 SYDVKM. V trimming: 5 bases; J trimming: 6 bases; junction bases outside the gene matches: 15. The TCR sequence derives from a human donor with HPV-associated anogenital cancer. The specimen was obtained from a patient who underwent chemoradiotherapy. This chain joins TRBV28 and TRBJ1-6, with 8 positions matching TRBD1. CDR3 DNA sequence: TGTGCCAGCAGTACCGGGACAGGAAGGGGGGAGATTAATTCACCCCTCCACTTT. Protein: CASSTGTGRGEINSPLHF.